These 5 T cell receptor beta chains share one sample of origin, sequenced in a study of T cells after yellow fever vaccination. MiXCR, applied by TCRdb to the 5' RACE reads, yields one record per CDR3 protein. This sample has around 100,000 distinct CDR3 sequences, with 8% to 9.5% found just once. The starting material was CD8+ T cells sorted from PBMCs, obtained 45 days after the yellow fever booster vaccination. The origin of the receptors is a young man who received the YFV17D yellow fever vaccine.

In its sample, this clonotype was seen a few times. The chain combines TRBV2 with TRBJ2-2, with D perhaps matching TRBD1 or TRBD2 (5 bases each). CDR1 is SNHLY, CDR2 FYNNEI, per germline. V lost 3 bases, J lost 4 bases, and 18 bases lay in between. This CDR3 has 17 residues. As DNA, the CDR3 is TGTGCCAGCAGTGACCCGGCCAGGGTCGGAGGCACCGGGGAGCTGTTTTTT. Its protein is CASSDPARVGGTGELFF.

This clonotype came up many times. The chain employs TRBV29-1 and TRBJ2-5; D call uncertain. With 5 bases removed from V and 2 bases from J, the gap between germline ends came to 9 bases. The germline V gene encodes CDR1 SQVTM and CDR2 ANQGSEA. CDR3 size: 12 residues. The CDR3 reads CSVQTEQETQYF. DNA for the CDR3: TGCAGCGTTCAGACTGAACAAGAGACCCAGTACTTC.

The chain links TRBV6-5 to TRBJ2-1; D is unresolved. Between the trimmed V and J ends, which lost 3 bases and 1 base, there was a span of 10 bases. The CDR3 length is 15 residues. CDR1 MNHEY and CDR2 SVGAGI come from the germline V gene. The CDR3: CASSYGLGSYNEQFF. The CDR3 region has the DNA TGTGCCAGCAGTTATGGCCTAGGATCCTACAATGAGCAGTTCTTC.

In DNA, the CDR3 is TGTGCCAGCAACGGGCCGGGCGAGACCCAGTACTTC. It yields the protein CASNGPGETQYF. The chain joins TRBV2 to TRBJ2-5; D gene uncertain. CDR3 length: 12 residues. The germline V gene encodes CDR1 SNHLY and CDR2 FYNNEI. Trimming shortened V by 7 bases and J by 5 bases, and 11 bases separated the two germline ends.

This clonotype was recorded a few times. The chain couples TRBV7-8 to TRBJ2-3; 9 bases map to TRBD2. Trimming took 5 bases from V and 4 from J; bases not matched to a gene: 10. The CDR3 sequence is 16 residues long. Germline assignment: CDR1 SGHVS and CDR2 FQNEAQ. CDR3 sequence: CASSQYGGRESDTQYF. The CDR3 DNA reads TGTGCCAGCAGCCAATACGGCGGGAGGGAGTCAGATACGCAGTATTTT.